Given below is one TCR beta chain in context. Measured with immunoSEQ multiplex PCR; TCRdb has only the in-frame clones, and not every one. The profile shows 20,000 to 30,000 clones, more than 70% of them singletons. The source of the sample is a study of T cell changes during pregnancy in multiple sclerosis. The CDR3 has 15 residues. V was cut by 2 bases and J by 9 bases, with 17 bases left in between. The germline CDR1 and CDR2 sequences are SGHAT and FQNNGV. This sequence was found in a female donor in good health, enrolled as a control in a pregnancy study. The chain has TRBV11-2 and TRBJ2-1, with TRBD1 as a possible D gene (5 bases). The specimen comprised CD4+ T cells from peripheral blood mononuclear cells, sampled in the first trimester of pregnancy. The CDR3 protein is CASSLYAGWQGEQFF. CDR3 DNA sequence: TGTGCCAGCAGCTTATACGCCGGTTGGCAGGGTGAGCAGTTCTTC.